Here is one T cell receptor beta chain with its context. This sample is part of a study of T-cell reconstitution after alpha-beta-depleted transplantation in children. CDR3 length: 13 amino acids. Germline V gene sequence: CDR1 MGHRA, CDR2 YSYEKL. Trimming left V 4 bases short and J 7 bases short, with 13 bases between. For TCRbeta, the library was prepared with unique molecular identifiers. TCRdb itself ran the PCR reads through MiXCR, one entry per CDR3 protein. Among about 400,000 distinct CDR3 sequences, about an eighth were seen once, and the ten largest hold roughly 4.5%. The source is a human donor who donated a stem cell graft to a child with Fanconi anemia. This material consisted of PBMCs, taken from the stem cell graft. The genes are TRBV4-1 and TRBJ1-1, with D perhaps matching TRBD1 (5 bases). The CDR3 loop reads CASSRGAGGEAFF. For the CDR3, the DNA is TGCGCCAGCAGCCGCGGGGCCGGAGGTGAAGCTTTCTTT.